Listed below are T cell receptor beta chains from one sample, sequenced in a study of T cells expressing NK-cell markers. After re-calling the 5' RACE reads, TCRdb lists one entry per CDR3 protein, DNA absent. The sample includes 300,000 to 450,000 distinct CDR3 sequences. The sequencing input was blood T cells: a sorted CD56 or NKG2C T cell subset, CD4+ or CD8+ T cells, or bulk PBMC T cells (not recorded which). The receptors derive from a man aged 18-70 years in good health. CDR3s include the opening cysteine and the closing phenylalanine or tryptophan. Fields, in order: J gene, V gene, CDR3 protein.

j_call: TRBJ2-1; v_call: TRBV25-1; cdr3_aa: CASSEPGTGFNEQFF
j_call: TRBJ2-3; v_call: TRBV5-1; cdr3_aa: CASSSYRQGWTSTDTQYF
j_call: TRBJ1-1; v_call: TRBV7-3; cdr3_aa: CASSLTFASEAFF
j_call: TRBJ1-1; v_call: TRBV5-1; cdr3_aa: CASSSQVLRGGTEAFF
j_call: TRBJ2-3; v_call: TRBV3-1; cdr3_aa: CASSQGGGGAVGDTQYF
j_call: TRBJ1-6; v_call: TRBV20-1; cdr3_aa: CSATGTGENSPLHF
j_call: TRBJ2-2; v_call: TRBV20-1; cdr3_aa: CSARDSLTGELFF
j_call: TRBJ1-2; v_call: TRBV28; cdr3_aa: CASRSGGRHGYTF
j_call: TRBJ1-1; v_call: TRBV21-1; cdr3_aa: CASSKVWWGERTEAFF
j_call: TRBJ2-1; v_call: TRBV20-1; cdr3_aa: CSASPGWGASLNEQFF
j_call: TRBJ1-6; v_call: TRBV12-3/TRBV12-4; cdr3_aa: CASGGQGNSPLHF
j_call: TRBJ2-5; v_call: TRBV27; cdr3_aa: CASTLEGGRETQYF
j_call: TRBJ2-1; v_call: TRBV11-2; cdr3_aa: CASSLDFRVKGNEQFF
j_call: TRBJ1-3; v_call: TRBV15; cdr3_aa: CATSRDPRGQGNTIYF
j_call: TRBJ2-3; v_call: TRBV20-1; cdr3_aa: CSARGIGQSNTDTQYF
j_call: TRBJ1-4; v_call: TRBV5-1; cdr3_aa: CASSSTGERGEKLFF
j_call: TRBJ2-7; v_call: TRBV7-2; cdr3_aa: CASGDSVAYEQYF
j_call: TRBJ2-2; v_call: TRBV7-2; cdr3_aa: CASNRLAGSGELFF
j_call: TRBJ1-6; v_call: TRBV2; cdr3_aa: CASTLMAGGNSPLHF
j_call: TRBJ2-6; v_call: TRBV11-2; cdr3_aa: CASTVYGANVLTF
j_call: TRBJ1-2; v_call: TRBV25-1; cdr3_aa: CASSEYTPQGEGYGYTF
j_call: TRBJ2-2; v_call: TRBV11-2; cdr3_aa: CASSSPSSGLAANTGELFF
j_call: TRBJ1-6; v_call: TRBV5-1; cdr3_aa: CASSKGTDSPLHF
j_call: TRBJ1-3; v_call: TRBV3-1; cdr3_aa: CASSRAGAGNTIYF
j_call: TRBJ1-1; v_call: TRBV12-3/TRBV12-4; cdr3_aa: CASSEQGRAEAFF
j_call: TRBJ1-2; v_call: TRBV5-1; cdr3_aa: CASSSGTGIYGYTF
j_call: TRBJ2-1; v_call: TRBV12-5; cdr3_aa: CASGLVLSRGDNEQFF
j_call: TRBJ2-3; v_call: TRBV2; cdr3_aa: CASPSRDYTDTQYF
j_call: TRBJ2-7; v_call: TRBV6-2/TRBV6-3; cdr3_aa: CASTYRQGLVEQYF
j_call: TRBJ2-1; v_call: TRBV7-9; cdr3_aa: CASSLTGGYNEQFF
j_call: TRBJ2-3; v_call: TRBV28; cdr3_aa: CASSSYGVRQGYRTDTQYF
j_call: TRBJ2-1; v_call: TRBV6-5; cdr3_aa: CASSYSFGTKNNEQFF